The subject of this entry is one TCR beta chain. Germline V gene data show CDR1 as MNHEY and CDR2 as SVGAGI. The CDR3 has 15 amino acids. V was clipped by 2 bases and J by 3 bases, with 12 bases between them. Generated by immunoSEQ multiplex PCR, the TCRdb table keeps only in-frame clones and is missing some. The data hold 45,000 to 55,000 clones, with 85% to 95% observed a single time. The data are from a study of graft-versus-host responses after intestinal transplantation. The input for sequencing was PBMCs, taken 786 days after a first intestinal transplant, on the day of a second. V gene TRBV6-5 combines with J gene TRBJ2-3; weak D call: TRBD2 (6 bases). The receptor comes from a human patient who received an intestinal transplant, so some T cells may come from the graft donor. The CDR3 reads CASSYRGVGTDTQYF. In DNA, the CDR3 is TGTGCCAGCAGTTACCGCGGGGTTGGGACAGATACGCAGTATTTT.